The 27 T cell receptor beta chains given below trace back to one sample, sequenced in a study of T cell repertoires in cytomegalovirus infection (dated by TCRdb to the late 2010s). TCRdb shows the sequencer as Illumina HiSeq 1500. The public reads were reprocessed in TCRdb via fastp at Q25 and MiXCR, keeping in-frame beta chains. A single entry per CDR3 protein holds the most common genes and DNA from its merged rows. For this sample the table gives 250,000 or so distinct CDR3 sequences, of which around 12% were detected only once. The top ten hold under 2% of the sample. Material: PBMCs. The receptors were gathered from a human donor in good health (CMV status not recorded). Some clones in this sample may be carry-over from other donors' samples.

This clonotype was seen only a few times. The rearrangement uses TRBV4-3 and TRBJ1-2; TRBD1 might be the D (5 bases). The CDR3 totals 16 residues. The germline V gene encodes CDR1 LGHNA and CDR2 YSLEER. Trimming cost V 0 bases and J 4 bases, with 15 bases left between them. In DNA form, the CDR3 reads TGCGCCAGCAGCCAAGATAAGGGACTCTGGCCCTATGGCTACACCTTC. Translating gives CASSQDKGLWPYGYTF.

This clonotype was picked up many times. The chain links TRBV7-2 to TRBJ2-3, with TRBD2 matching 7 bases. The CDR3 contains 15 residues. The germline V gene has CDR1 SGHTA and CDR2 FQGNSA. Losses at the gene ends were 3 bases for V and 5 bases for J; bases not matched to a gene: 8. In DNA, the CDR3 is TGTGCCAGCAGCTTGCTTGCAGGCGGGGGAGATACGCAGTATTTT. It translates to CASSLLAGGGDTQYF.

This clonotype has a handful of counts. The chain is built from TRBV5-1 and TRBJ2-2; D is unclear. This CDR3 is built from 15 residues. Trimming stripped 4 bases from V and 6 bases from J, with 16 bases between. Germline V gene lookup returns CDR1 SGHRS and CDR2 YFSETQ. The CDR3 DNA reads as TGCGCCAGCAGCACGGGCCTCCAAATGTCCGGGGAGCTGTTTTTT. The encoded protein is CASSTGLQMSGELFF.

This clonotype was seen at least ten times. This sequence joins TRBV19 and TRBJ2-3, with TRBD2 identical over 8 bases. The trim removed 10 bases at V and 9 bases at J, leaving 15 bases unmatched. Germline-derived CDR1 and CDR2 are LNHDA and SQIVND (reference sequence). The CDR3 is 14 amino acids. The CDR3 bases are TGTGCCAATCGTGTCGGGACTAGTCAACGGACGCAGTATTTT. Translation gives CANRVGTSQRTQYF. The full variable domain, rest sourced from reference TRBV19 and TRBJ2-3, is DGGITQSPKYLFRKEGQNVTLSCEQNLNHDAMYWYRQDPGQGLRLIYYSQIVNDFQKGDIAEGYSVSREKKESFPLTVTSAQKNPTAFYLCANRVGTSQRTQYFGPGTRLTVL.

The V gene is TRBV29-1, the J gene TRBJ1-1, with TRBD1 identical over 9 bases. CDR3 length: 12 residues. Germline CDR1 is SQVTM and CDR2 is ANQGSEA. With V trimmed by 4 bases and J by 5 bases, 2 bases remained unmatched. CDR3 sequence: CSVAGTGTEAFF. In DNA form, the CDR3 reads TGCAGCGTTGCTGGGACAGGGACTGAAGCTTTCTTT.

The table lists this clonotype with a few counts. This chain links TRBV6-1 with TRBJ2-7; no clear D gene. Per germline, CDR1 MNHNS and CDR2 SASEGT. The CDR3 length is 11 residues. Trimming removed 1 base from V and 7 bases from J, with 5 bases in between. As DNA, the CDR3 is TGTGCCAGCAGTGAAGTGGGGGAGCAGTACTTC. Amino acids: CASSEVGEQYF.

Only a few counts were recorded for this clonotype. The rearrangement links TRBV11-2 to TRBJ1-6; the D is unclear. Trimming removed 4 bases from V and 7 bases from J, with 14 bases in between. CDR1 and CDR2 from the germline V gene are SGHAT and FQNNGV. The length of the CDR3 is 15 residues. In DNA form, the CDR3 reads TGTGCCAGCAGCTCACCGGGAGCTTTCAATTCACCCCTCCACTTT. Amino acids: CASSSPGAFNSPLHF.

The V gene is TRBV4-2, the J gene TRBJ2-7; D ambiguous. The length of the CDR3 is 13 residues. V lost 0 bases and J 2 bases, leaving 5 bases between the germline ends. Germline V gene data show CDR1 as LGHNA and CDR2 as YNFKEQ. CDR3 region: CASSQEPPYEQYF. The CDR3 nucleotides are TGTGCCAGCAGCCAAGAGCCACCCTACGAGCAGTACTTC.

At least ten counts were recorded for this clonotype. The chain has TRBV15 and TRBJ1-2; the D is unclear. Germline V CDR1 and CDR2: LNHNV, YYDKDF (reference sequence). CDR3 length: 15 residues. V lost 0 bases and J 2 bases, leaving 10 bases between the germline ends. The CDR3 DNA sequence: TGTGCCACCAGCAGAGAGTTAAGGAACAACTATGGCTACACCTTC. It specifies CATSRELRNNYGYTF.

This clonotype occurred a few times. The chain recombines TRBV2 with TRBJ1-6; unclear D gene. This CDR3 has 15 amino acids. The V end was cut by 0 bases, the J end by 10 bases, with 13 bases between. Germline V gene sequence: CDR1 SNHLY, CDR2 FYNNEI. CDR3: CASSEAPPAGSPLHF. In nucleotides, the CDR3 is TGTGCCAGCAGTGAAGCACCCCCTGCGGGGTCACCCCTCCACTTT.

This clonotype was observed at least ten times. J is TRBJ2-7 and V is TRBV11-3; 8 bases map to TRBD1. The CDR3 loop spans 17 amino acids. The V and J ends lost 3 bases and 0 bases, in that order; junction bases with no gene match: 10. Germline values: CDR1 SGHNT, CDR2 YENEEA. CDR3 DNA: TGTGCCAGCAGCTTCCAACAGGGGGGTGGTCTCTCCTACGAGCAGTACTTC. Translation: CASSFQQGGGLSYEQYF.

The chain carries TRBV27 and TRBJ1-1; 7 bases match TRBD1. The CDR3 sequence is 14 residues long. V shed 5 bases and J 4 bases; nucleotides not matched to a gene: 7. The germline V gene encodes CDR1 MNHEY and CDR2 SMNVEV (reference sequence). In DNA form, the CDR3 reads TGTGCCAGCAGTCCCCGACAGGGCGTCACTGAAGCTTTCTTT. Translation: CASSPRQGVTEAFF.

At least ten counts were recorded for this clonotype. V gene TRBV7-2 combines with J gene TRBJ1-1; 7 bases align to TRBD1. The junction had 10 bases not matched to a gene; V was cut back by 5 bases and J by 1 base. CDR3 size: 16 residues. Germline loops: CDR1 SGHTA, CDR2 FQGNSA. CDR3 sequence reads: CASSRDKGAGNTEAFF. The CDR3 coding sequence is TGTGCCAGCAGCAGAGACAAGGGGGCTGGGAACACTGAAGCTTTCTTT. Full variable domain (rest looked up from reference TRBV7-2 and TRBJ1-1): GAGVSQSPSNKVTEKGKDVELRCDPISGHTALYWYRQSLGQGLEFLIYFQGNSAPDKSGLPSDRFSAERTGGSVSTLTIQRTQQEDSAVYLCASSRDKGAGNTEAFFGQGTRLTVV.

CDR3 DNA: TGTGCCAGTAGTAAGTGGGGCCCAGACACCGGGGAGCTGTTTTTT. This codes for CASSKWGPDTGELFF. The genes are TRBV19 and TRBJ2-2, with D perhaps TRBD1 (5 bases). CDR1 and CDR2 (germline): LNHDA, SQIVND (reference sequence). The CDR3 runs 15 residues. V lost 4 bases and J 3 bases, leaving 12 bases between the germline ends.

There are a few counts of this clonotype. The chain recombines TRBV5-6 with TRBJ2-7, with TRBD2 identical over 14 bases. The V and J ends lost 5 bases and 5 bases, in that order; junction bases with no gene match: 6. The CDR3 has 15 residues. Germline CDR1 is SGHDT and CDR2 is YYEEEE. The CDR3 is CASSKGLAGANEQYF. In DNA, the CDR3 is TGTGCCAGCAGTAAGGGACTAGCGGGAGCCAACGAGCAGTACTTC.

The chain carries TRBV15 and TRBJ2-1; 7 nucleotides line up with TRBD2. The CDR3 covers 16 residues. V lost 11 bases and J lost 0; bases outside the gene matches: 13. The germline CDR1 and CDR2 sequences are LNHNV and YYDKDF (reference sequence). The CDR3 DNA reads TGTGCCGTACAAAAGTTGGCTAGCGGCTCCTACAATGAGCAGTTCTTC. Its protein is CAVQKLASGSYNEQFF. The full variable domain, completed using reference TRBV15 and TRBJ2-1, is DAMVIQNPRYQVTQFGKPVTLSCSQTLNHNVMYWYQQKSSQAPKLLFHYYDKDFNNEADTPDNFQSRRPNTSFCFLDIRSPGLGDTAMYLCAVQKLASGSYNEQFFGPGTRLTVL.

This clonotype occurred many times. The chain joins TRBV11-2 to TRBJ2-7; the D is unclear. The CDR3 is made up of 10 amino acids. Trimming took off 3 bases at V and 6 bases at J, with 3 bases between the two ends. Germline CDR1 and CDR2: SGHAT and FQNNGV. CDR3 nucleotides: TGTGCCAGCAGCTTGGTCGAGCAGTACTTC. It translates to CASSLVEQYF.

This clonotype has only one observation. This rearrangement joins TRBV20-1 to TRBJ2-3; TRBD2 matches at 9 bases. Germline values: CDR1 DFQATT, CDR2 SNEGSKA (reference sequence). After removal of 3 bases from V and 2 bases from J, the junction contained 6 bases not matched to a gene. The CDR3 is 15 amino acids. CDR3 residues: CSASASGANTDTQYF. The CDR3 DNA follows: TGCAGTGCTAGCGCTAGCGGGGCGAACACAGATACGCAGTATTTT.

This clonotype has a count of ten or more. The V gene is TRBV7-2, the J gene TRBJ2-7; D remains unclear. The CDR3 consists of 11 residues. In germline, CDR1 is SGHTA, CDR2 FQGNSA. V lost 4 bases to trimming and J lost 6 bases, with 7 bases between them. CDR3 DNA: TGTGCCAGCAGCTGGGCTTTCGAGCAGTACTTC. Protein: CASSWAFEQYF.

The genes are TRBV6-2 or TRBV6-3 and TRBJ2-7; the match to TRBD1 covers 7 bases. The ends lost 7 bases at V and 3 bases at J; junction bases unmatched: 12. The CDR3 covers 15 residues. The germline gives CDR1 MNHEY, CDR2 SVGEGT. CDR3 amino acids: CASTTTGTVLYEQYF. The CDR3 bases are TGTGCCAGCACTACCACCGGGACAGTACTCTACGAGCAGTACTTC.

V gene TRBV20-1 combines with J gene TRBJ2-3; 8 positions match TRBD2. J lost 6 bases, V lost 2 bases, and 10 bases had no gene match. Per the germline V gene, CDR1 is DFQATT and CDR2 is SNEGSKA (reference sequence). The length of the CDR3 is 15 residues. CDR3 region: CSARKETSGGDTQYF. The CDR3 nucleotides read TGCAGTGCTAGAAAAGAAACTAGCGGAGGGGATACGCAGTATTTT.

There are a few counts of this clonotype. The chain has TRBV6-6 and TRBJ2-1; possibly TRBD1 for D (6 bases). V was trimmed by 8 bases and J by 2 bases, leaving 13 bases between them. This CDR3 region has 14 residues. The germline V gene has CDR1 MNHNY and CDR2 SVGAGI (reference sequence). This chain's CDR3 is CASAAGQTYNEQFF. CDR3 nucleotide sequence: TGTGCCAGCGCGGCAGGACAGACCTACAATGAGCAGTTCTTC.

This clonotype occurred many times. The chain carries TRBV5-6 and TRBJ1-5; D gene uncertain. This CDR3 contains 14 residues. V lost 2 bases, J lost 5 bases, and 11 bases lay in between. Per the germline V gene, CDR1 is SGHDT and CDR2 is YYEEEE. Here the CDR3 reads CASSFSGVYQPQHF. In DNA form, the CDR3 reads TGTGCCAGCAGCTTCTCCGGTGTCTATCAGCCCCAGCATTTT.

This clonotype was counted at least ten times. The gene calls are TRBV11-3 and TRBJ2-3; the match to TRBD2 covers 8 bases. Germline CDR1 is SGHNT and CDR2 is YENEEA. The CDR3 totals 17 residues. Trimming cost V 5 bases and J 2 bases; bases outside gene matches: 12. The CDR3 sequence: CASSPGRGKGNTDTQYF. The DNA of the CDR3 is TGTGCCAGCAGCCCCGGGAGGGGAAAGGGGAACACAGATACGCAGTATTTT.

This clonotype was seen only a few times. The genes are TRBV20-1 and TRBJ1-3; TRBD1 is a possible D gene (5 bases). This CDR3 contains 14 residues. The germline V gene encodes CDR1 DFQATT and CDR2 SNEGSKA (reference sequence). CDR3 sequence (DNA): TGCGGAGGGCAGGGAAGAAGTCCTGGAAACACCATATATTTT. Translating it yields CGGQGRSPGNTIYF.

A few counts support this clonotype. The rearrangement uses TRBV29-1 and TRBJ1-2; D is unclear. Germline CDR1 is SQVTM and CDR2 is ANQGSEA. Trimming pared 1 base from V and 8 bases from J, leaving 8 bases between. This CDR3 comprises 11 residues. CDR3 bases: TGCAGCGTTGAAGTTTTATGGGGCTACACCTTC. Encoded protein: CSVEVLWGYTF.

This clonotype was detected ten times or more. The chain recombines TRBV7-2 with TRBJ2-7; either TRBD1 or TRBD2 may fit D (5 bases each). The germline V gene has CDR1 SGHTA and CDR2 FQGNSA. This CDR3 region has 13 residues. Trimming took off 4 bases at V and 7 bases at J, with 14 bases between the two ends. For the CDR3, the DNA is TGTGCCAGCAGCTCCGGGACGGTCGTGGAGCAGTACTTC. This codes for CASSSGTVVEQYF. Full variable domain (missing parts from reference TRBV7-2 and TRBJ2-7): GAGVSQSPSNKVTEKGKDVELRCDPISGHTALYWYRQSLGQGLEFLIYFQGNSAPDKSGLPSDRFSAERTGGSVSTLTIQRTQQEDSAVYLCASSSGTVVEQYFGPGTRLTVT.